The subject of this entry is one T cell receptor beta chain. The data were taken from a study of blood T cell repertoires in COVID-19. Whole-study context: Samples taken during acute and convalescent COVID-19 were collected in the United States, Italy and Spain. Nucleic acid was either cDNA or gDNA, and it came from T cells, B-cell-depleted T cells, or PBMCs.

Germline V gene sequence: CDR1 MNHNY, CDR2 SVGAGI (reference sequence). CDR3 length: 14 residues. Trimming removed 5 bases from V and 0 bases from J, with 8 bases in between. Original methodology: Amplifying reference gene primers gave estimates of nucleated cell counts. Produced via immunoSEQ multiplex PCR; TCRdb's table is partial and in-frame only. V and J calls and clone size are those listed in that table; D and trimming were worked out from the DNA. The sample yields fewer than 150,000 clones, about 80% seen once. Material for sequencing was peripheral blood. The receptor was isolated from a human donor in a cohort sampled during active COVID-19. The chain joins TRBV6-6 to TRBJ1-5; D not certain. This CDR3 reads CASSPNSSNQPQHF. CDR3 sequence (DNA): TGTGCCAGCAGTCCTAATAGTAGCAATCAGCCCCAGCATTTT.